The next 15 T cell receptor beta chains were all read from a single sample in a study of blood T cell repertoires in COVID-19. Clones were read by immunoSEQ multiplex PCR, and TCRdb kept only the in-frame ones, dropping some. Of over 120,000 clones listed, about 87% are singletons. The sequenced material came from peripheral blood. These receptors came from a woman aged 45 to 65 with active or convalescent COVID-19.

CDR3 coding DNA: TGTGCCAGCAGCTTTCCCCCCCCGTACCGGGATGGCTACACCTTC. As protein: CASSFPPPYRDGYTF. The chain carries TRBV7-2 and TRBJ1-2; no clear D gene. Germline CDR1 is SGHTA and CDR2 is FQGNSA. This CDR3 has 15 residues. Trimming pared 3 bases from V and 6 bases from J, leaving 17 bases between.

The chain recombines TRBV18 with TRBJ1-3, with D unresolved. V was clipped by 3 bases and J by 0 bases, with 12 bases between them. The germline gives CDR1 KGHSH, CDR2 LQKENI. CDR3 size: 16 residues. The CDR3 loop reads CASSPLQLYSGNTIYF. CDR3 coding DNA: TGTGCCAGCTCACCTTTACAGTTGTACTCTGGAAACACCATATATTTT.

The chain joins TRBV11-2 to TRBJ1-1; 7 positions match TRBD1. The germline gives CDR1 SGHAT, CDR2 FQNNGV. This CDR3 spans 12 amino acids. V lost 5 bases and J lost 7; bases outside the gene matches: 4. CDR3 loop: CASSRDSFEAFF. The CDR3 region has the DNA TGTGCCAGCAGCCGGGACAGTTTTGAAGCTTTCTTT.

The genes are TRBV19 and TRBJ1-6, with 10 positions matching TRBD1. This CDR3 has 17 amino acids. The germline CDR1 and CDR2 sequences are LNHDA and SQIVND (reference sequence). J was trimmed by 4 bases and V by 5 bases; bases with no gene match: 8. For the CDR3, the DNA is TGTGCCAGTAGTCTCCCCCGGGACAGGGGTTATAATTCACCCCTCCACTTT. Amino acids: CASSLPRDRGYNSPLHF.

The chain recombines TRBV6-6 with TRBJ1-2; 8 bases line up with TRBD1. The germline gives CDR1 MNHNY, CDR2 SVGAGI (reference sequence). The CDR3 length is 15 residues. Unmatched junction bases numbered 12, after V lost 4 bases and J lost 8 bases. CDR3 protein: CASSSTSGGGWGYTF. The CDR3 nucleotides are TGTGCCAGCAGTTCGACCTCAGGGGGCGGTTGGGGCTACACCTTC.

This sequence joins TRBV29-1 and TRBJ1-1; D is unclear. V dropped 4 bases and J dropped 4 bases, with 13 bases sitting between them. CDR3 length: 13 residues. Germline V gene lookup returns CDR1 SQVTM and CDR2 ANQGSEA. The DNA of the CDR3 is TGCAGCGTTGGGAGGGTAGGTCCCACTGAAGCTTTCTTT. It translates to CSVGRVGPTEAFF.

This clone was picked up one time. The chain couples TRBV12-5 to TRBJ1-2, with D perhaps TRBD1 (6 bases). The CDR3 spans 19 residues. Germline-derived CDR1 and CDR2 are LGHNT and FRNRAP. V was clipped by 4 bases and J by 2 bases, with 26 bases between them. The chain's CDR3 is CASGSPPGQGNGENYGYTF. The CDR3 nucleotides are TGTGCTAGTGGTTCCCCCCCCGGGCAGGGGAATGGAGAGAACTATGGCTACACCTTC. Full variable domain (remainder filled in from reference TRBV12-5 and TRBJ1-2): DARVTQTPRHKVTEMGQEVTMRCQPILGHNTVFWYRQTMMQGLELLAYFRNRAPLDDSGMPKDRFSAEMPDATLATLKIQPSEPRDSAVYFCASGSPPGQGNGENYGYTFGSGTRLTVV.

The rearrangement joins TRBV28 to TRBJ2-7; the match to TRBD1 covers 10 bases. From germline, CDR1 is MDHEN and CDR2 SYDVKM. CDR3 length: 17 amino acids. V lost 3 bases to trimming and J lost 0 bases; unmatched junction nucleotides: 8. In DNA form, the CDR3 reads TGTGCCAGCAGTTTCGACAGGGGGCGAGTTGGCTCCTACGAGCAGTACTTC. This encodes CASSFDRGRVGSYEQYF. Looking up the rest from reference TRBV28 and TRBJ2-7 gives the full variable domain: DVKVTQSSRYLVKRTGEKVFLECVQDMDHENMFWYRQDPGLGLRLIYFSYDVKMKEKGDIPEGYSVSREKKERFSLILESASTNQTSMYLCASSFDRGRVGSYEQYFGPGTRLTVT.

The chain carries TRBV28 and TRBJ2-3; possible D gene TRBD2, 6 bases. The V gene lost 5 bases and the J gene lost 2 bases, with 14 bases spanning the gap. This CDR3 comprises 15 residues. Germline V gene lookup returns CDR1 MDHEN and CDR2 SYDVKM. CDR3 sequence: CASSTQRAVTDTQYF. CDR3 DNA: TGTGCCAGCAGTACCCAGCGGGCGGTCACAGATACGCAGTATTTT.

The V call is TRBV28, the J call TRBJ1-5, with 8 bases that match TRBD1. The V segment lost 3 bases and the J segment 5 bases; nucleotides outside the gene matches: 3. Germline V gene sequence: CDR1 MDHEN, CDR2 SYDVKM. The CDR3 extends over 14 amino acids. The CDR3 protein is CASSLGQDHQPQHF. CDR3 nucleotides: TGTGCCAGCAGTTTGGGACAGGACCATCAGCCCCAGCATTTT. The full variable domain, completed using reference TRBV28 and TRBJ1-5, is DVKVTQSSRYLVKRTGEKVFLECVQDMDHENMFWYRQDPGLGLRLIYFSYDVKMKEKGDIPEGYSVSREKKERFSLILESASTNQTSMYLCASSLGQDHQPQHFGDGTRLSIL.

This rearrangement joins TRBV4-3 to TRBJ2-1, with 8 bases fitting TRBD2. CDR1 is LGHNA and CDR2 is YSLEER in the germline V gene. J was trimmed by 4 bases and V by 0 bases; bases with no gene match: 5. This CDR3 region has 16 residues. The CDR3 bases are TGCGCCAGCAGCCAAGATGGGCGGGGGGATTACAATGAGCAGTTCTTC. The encoded protein is CASSQDGRGDYNEQFF.

The rearrangement uses TRBV5-1 and TRBJ2-7; D call uncertain. V dropped 0 bases and J dropped 2 bases, with 12 bases sitting between them. In germline, CDR1 is SGHRS, CDR2 YFSETQ. CDR3 size: 15 residues. CDR3: CASSLASGLAYEQYF. The CDR3 region has the DNA TGCGCCAGCAGCTTGGCATCCGGGTTGGCCTACGAGCAGTACTTC. The full variable domain, rest sourced from reference TRBV5-1 and TRBJ2-7, is KAGVTQTPRYLIKTRGQQVTLSCSPISGHRSVSWYQQTPGQGLQFLFEYFSETQRNKGNFPGRFSGRQFSNSRSEMNVSTLELGDSALYLCASSLASGLAYEQYFGPGTRLTVT.

The chain employs TRBV28 and TRBJ1-2; D is undetermined. The CDR3 has 12 residues. CDR1 and CDR2 (germline): MDHEN, SYDVKM. Trimming took 5 bases from V and 8 from J, leaving 12 bases between them. CDR3 residues: CASSTPGYGYTF. Written as DNA, the CDR3 is TGTGCCAGCAGTACCCCGGGGTACGGCTACACCTTC.

This clone is classed as medium-sized. V gene TRBV28 combines with J gene TRBJ2-7; 8 bases match TRBD1. The CDR3 extends over 15 amino acids. V was clipped by 1 base and J by 3 bases; unmatched bases: 5. Looked up from germline, CDR1 is MDHEN and CDR2 is SYDVKM. The CDR3 sequence is CASSLLGQAGYEQYF. The DNA for the CDR3 is TGTGCCAGCAGTTTATTGGGACAGGCGGGCTACGAGCAGTACTTC.

The genes are TRBV27 and TRBJ1-1; D gene unclear. V lost 0 bases, J lost 4 bases, and 12 bases lay in between. The CDR3 is 15 amino acids. Germline V CDR1 and CDR2: MNHEY, SMNVEV (reference sequence). The CDR3 region is CASSLSRVGSTEAFF. In nucleotides, the CDR3 is TGTGCCAGCAGTTTATCTCGGGTCGGCAGCACTGAAGCTTTCTTT.